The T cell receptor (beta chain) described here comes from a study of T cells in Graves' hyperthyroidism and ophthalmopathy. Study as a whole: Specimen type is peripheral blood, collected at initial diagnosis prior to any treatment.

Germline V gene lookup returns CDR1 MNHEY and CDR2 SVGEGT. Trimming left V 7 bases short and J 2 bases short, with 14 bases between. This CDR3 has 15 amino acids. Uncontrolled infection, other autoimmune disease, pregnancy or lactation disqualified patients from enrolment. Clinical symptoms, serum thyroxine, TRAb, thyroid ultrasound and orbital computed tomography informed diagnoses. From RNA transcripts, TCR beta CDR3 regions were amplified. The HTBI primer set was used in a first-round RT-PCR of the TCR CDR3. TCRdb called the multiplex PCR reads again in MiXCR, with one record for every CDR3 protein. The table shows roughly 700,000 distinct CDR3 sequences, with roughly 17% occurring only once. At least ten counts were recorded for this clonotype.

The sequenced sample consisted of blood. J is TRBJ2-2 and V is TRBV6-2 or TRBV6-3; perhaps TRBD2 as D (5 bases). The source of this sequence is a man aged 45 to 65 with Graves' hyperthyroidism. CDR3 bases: TGTGCCAGCACCCTAAGGACTGATAACACCGGGGAGCTGTTTTTT. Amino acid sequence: CASTLRTDNTGELFF.